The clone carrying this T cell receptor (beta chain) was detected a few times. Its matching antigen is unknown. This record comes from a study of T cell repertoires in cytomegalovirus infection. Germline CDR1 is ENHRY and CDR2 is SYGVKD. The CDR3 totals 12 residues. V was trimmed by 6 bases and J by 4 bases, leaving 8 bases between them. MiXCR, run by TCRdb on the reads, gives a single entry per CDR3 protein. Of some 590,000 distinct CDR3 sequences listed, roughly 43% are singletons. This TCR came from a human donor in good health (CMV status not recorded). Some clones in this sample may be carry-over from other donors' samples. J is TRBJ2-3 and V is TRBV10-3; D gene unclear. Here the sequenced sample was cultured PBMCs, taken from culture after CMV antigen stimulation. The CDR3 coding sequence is TGTGCCATCAGAACCCCAGCAGATACGCAGTATTTT. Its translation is CAIRTPADTQYF.